The 23 T cell receptor beta chains given below trace back to one sample, sequenced in a study of cytomegalovirus exposure and HLA in healthy donors. PCR involved 60 Vbeta and 13 Jbeta primers. TCRdb's copy holds only in-frame clones and misses some; the assay was immunoSEQ multiplex PCR. Its table lists 65,000 to 85,000 clones. The source material was PBMCs. These receptors came from a female donor in good health and CMV-seropositive.

V usage is TRBV18 and J usage is TRBJ2-5; TRBD1 aligns across 8 bases. This CDR3 has 14 amino acids. V shed 6 bases, J shed 4 bases, and the junction held 7 bases outside the gene matches. Germline V gene lookup returns CDR1 KGHSH and CDR2 LQKENI. This CDR3 reads CASSPRTGRETQYF. The DNA of the CDR3 is TGTGCCAGCTCCCCTAGGACAGGGCGAGAGACCCAGTACTTC.

The chain recombines TRBV30 with TRBJ2-5; TRBD2 matches 10 bases. V shed 2 bases, J shed 4 bases, and the junction held 16 bases outside the gene matches. Per germline, CDR1 GTSNPN and CDR2 SVGIG (reference sequence). The CDR3 covers 18 residues. CDR3 nucleotide sequence: TGTGCCTGGAGTAGCCTAGCGGGGGCCCCCGGGGTCGGAGAGACCCAGTACTTC. This codes for CAWSSLAGAPGVGETQYF. The whole variable domain, remainder taken from reference TRBV30 and TRBJ2-5, is SQTIHQWPATLVQPVGSPLSLECTVEGTSNPNLYWYRQAAGRGLQLLFYSVGIGQISSEVPQNLSASRPQDRQFILSSKKLLLSDSGFYLCAWSSLAGAPGVGETQYFGPGTRLLVL.

The CDR3: CASSPGKDRNPYEQYF. The DNA for the CDR3 is TGTGCCAGTAGTCCTGGAAAGGACAGGAACCCCTACGAGCAGTACTTC. The V gene is TRBV19, the J gene TRBJ2-7; 7 nucleotides match TRBD1. The germline V gene encodes CDR1 LNHDA and CDR2 SQIVND (reference sequence). The junction had 12 bases not matched to a gene; V was cut back by 5 bases and J by 2 bases. The CDR3 has 16 amino acids.

This chain links TRBV5-4 with TRBJ1-2, with 9 nucleotides matching TRBD1. Trimming removed 6 bases from V and 3 bases from J; junction bases left unmatched: 6. Looked up from germline, CDR1 is SGHNT and CDR2 is YYREEE (reference sequence). The CDR3 is 14 residues long. The CDR3 DNA reads as TGTGCCAGCACCCCGGGACAGGGCGACTATGGCTACACCTTC. As protein: CASTPGQGDYGYTF.

J is TRBJ1-1 and V is TRBV10-2; a weak D match, TRBD1 (6 bases). The V and J ends lost 4 bases and 1 base respectively, with 7 bases between them. Germline V gives CDR1 WSHSY, CDR2 SAAADI. This CDR3 spans 13 amino acids. The CDR3 DNA reads TGCGCCAGCAGTGCACAGGGGAACACTGAAGCTTTCTTT. Translating gives CASSAQGNTEAFF.

This sequence joins TRBV5-1 and TRBJ2-7, with D maybe TRBD1 (5 bases). The germline V gene has CDR1 SGHRS and CDR2 YFSETQ. The V and J ends lost 0 bases and 2 bases respectively, with 15 bases between them. The CDR3 runs 16 residues. CDR3 residues: CASSLGDSVFTYEQYF. As DNA, the CDR3 is TGCGCCAGCAGCTTGGGAGACAGCGTCTTTACCTACGAGCAGTACTTC.

The J gene is TRBJ1-5, the V gene TRBV19; D is possibly TRBD1 (6 bases). The CDR3 is 13 amino acids. CDR1 and CDR2 from the germline V gene are LNHDA and SQIVND (reference sequence). The V and J ends lost 5 bases and 6 bases respectively, with 11 bases between them. CDR3 coding DNA: TGTGCCAGTAGTCCGGGACACGGTCAGCCCCAGCATTTT. It encodes CASSPGHGQPQHF.

The rearrangement links TRBV4-1 to TRBJ2-1, with 8 bases matching TRBD2. The V gene's germline CDR1 is MGHRA and CDR2 YSYEKL. The length of the CDR3 is 15 residues. V was clipped by 4 bases and J by 3 bases; unmatched bases: 5. CDR3 residues: CASSRTAGDYNEQFF. For the CDR3, the DNA is TGCGCCAGCAGCCGGACAGCGGGGGACTACAATGAGCAGTTCTTC.

The CDR3 DNA reads TGTGCCAGCAGCTACCCGAGGGACTATAATTCACCCCTCCACTTT. This codes for CASSYPRDYNSPLHF. The chain joins TRBV5-6 to TRBJ1-6; D not certain. This CDR3 comprises 15 residues. Trimming pared 3 bases from V and 3 bases from J, leaving 10 bases between. Germline V lookup: CDR1 SGHDT, CDR2 YYEEEE.

V and J are TRBV7-8 and TRBJ1-2; perhaps TRBD1 as D (5 bases). The germline V gene encodes CDR1 SGHVS and CDR2 FQNEAQ. The CDR3 sequence is 12 residues long. V lost 6 bases and J 4 bases, leaving 9 bases between the germline ends. This CDR3 reads CASSFDSYGYTF. DNA for the CDR3: TGTGCCAGCAGTTTCGACAGCTATGGCTACACCTTC.

This rearrangement joins TRBV5-8 to TRBJ1-5; D might be TRBD1 (5 bases). Germline V lookup: CDR1 SGHTS, CDR2 YDEGEE. V lost 2 bases, J lost 4 bases, and 16 bases lay in between. The CDR3 is 16 residues long. The CDR3 bases are TGTGCCAGCAGCTTATTGGGTCTGACAGAGAATCAGCCCCAGCATTTT. It yields the protein CASSLLGLTENQPQHF.

On this clone: Other nucleotide sequences in the sample specify the same CDR3. The chain links TRBV7-3 to TRBJ2-2, with a possible D match to TRBD1 (5 bases). V lost 1 base and J lost 5, with 17 bases in between. The CDR3 sequence is 17 residues long. The germline V gene has CDR1 SGHTA and CDR2 FQGTGA. CDR3: CASSLSGLGRGTGELFF. CDR3 in DNA: TGTGCCAGCAGCTTAAGTGGCCTGGGAAGGGGAACCGGGGAGCTGTTTTTT.

This chain uses TRBV28 with TRBJ1-1; D is unresolved. This CDR3 contains 12 residues. V shed 6 bases and J shed 3 bases, with 8 bases lying between them. CDR1 is MDHEN and CDR2 is SYDVKM in the germline V gene. CDR3 DNA sequence: TGTGCCAGCAGACTTCATTACACTGAAGCTTTCTTT. Its protein is CASRLHYTEAFF. The whole variable domain, remainder taken from reference TRBV28 and TRBJ1-1, is DVKVTQSSRYLVKRTGEKVFLECVQDMDHENMFWYRQDPGLGLRLIYFSYDVKMKEKGDIPEGYSVSREKKERFSLILESASTNQTSMYLCASRLHYTEAFFGQGTRLTVV.

This chain uses TRBV30 with TRBJ2-3, with TRBD1 matching over 10 bases. With V trimmed by 5 bases and J by 2 bases, 7 bases remained unmatched. Germline V gene data show CDR1 as GTSNPN and CDR2 as SVGIG (reference sequence). The CDR3 is 15 amino acids. The CDR3 DNA reads as TGTGCCTGGGGGGGACAGGGGAAGTCCACAGATACGCAGTATTTT. Translation: CAWGGQGKSTDTQYF.

The chain recombines TRBV27 with TRBJ1-1; no clear D. Germline CDR1 MNHEY, CDR2 SMNVEV (reference sequence). Trimming stripped 4 bases from V and 1 base from J, with 16 bases between. The CDR3 runs 16 residues. Written as DNA, the CDR3 is TGTGCCAGCAGTTCCTCTGGGAGCGGACGGAACACTGAAGCTTTCTTT. Translated: CASSSSGSGRNTEAFF.

The chain uses TRBV10-3 and TRBJ2-3; tentatively, D is TRBD2 (6 bases). The V end lost 2 bases, the J end lost 6 bases, and 21 bases lay between the germline ends. CDR3 length equals 17 residues. CDR1 is ENHRY and CDR2 is SYGVKD in the germline V gene. Here the CDR3 reads CAISEETSGVVRDTQYF. The CDR3 DNA is TGTGCCATCAGTGAGGAGACTTCGGGAGTGGTTAGGGATACGCAGTATTTT.

The V and J genes are TRBV29-1 and TRBJ2-7; TRBD1 matches at 10 bases. This CDR3 comprises 13 residues. Per germline, CDR1 SQVTM and CDR2 ANQGSEA. J gave up 3 bases and V 4 bases, and 3 bases lay outside the gene matches. The DNA for the CDR3 is TGCAGCGTTGGGGGACAGGGGAACTACGAGCAGTACTTC. Protein: CSVGGQGNYEQYF.

This chain links TRBV6-1 with TRBJ1-4; 7 nucleotides agree with TRBD1. Germline CDR1 reads MNHNS; CDR2 reads SASEGT. The CDR3 has 15 amino acids. The J segment lost 5 bases and the V segment lost 6 bases, leaving 9 bases of the junction unmatched. The chain's CDR3 is CASSRRGLSNEKLFF. CDR3 bases: TGTGCCAGCAGCAGAAGGGGGCTATCAAATGAAAAACTGTTTTTT.

V and J are TRBV29-1 and TRBJ2-1, with TRBD1 as a possible D gene (6 bases). Trimming cost V 4 bases and J 7 bases, with 8 bases left between them. Per the germline V gene, CDR1 is SQVTM and CDR2 is ANQGSEA. The CDR3 is made up of 11 amino acids. CDR3 loop: CSVGGGNEQFF. The CDR3 DNA is TGCAGCGTTGGAGGGGGAAATGAGCAGTTCTTC.

The V call is TRBV11-2, the J call TRBJ2-7; TRBD2 matches at 15 bases. Per germline, CDR1 SGHAT and CDR2 FQNNGV. The length of the CDR3 is 14 residues. V was pared by 5 bases and J by 9 bases, with 5 bases of the junction left unmatched. CDR3 DNA sequence: TGTGCCAGCAGCCAGGGACTAGCGGGGGGCCTGCAGTACTTC. Translating gives CASSQGLAGGLQYF.

This chain uses TRBV7-3 with TRBJ1-6, with D perhaps matching TRBD1 (6 bases). The CDR3 totals 15 residues. Germline V gives CDR1 SGHTA, CDR2 FQGTGA. Trimming removed 4 bases at V and 9 bases at J, with 16 bases between. This chain's CDR3 is CASSSMGGGASPLHF. DNA for the CDR3: TGTGCCAGCAGCTCAATGGGAGGGGGGGCTTCACCCCTCCACTTT.

The genes are TRBV18 and TRBJ1-1; possible D gene TRBD1, 6 bases. V lost 3 bases and J lost 6, with 8 bases in between. CDR3 length: 12 amino acids. Germline values: CDR1 KGHSH, CDR2 LQKENI. Here the CDR3 DNA reads TGTGCCAGCTCACCTTGGACAGCTGAAGCTTTCTTT. As protein: CASSPWTAEAFF.

The chain is built from TRBV19 and TRBJ1-3; no reliable D call. V dropped 9 bases and J dropped 2 bases, with 14 bases sitting between them. Germline loops: CDR1 LNHDA, CDR2 SQIVND (reference sequence). This CDR3 has 14 residues. The CDR3 reads CASRPRQAGNTIYF. The CDR3 nucleotides read TGTGCCAGCCGCCCCCGCCAGGCTGGAAACACCATATATTTT.